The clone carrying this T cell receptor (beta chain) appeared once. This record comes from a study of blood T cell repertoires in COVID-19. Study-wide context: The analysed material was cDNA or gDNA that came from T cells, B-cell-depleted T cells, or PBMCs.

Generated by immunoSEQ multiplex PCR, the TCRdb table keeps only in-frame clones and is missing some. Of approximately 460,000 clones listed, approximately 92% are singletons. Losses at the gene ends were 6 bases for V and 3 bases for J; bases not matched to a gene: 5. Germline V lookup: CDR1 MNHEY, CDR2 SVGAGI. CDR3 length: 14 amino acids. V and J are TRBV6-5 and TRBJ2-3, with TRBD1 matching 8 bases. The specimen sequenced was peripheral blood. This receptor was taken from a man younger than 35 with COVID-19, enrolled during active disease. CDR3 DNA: TGTGCCAGCAGCAGGGGGCGCCGGACAGATACGCAGTATTTT. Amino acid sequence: CASSRGRRTDTQYF.